The subject of this entry is one T cell receptor beta chain. The data stem from a study of shared T cell receptors in the human thymus. Here immunoSEQ multiplex PCR was the method, and the copy in TCRdb shows in-frame clones only, minus some. The sample lists approximately 580,000 clones, around 82% occurring once. The CDR3 totals 14 residues. The V end lost 5 bases, the J end lost 8 bases, and 15 bases lay between the germline ends. Germline CDR1 SEHNR, CDR2 FQNEAQ (reference sequence). The same data also contributed to another study, on human thymus T cells. That investigation notes: Thymus tissue for the work was resected from patients undergoing corrective heart surgery. Thymic repertoires overlap heavily among unrelated individuals, related research has reported.

The specimen sequenced was thymocytes. The sequence came from a boy in the first two years of life with a congenital heart defect. The chain uses TRBV7-9 and TRBJ1-4; maybe TRBD1 (6 bases). The CDR3 DNA reads TGTGCCAGCAGCCCGACAGGCGAGCGAGAAAAACTGTTTTTT. Translation gives CASSPTGEREKLFF.